Following are 3 T cell receptor beta chains from one sample sequenced in a study of blood T cell repertoires in COVID-19. TCRdb keeps only in-frame clones here, not all; method: immunoSEQ multiplex PCR. Counted here are around 44,000 clones, over 75% occurring once; the ten biggest clones make up approximately 39%. The sample taken for sequencing was peripheral blood. All receptors come from a man aged 35 to 55 with active or convalescent COVID-19.

The chain is built from TRBV2 and TRBJ1-1; D is unclear. Germline CDR1 and CDR2: SNHLY and FYNNEI. V lost 4 bases to trimming and J lost 2 bases, with 8 bases between them. The CDR3 extends over 13 amino acids. CDR3 sequence: CASSAGPNTEAFF. The DNA of the CDR3 is TGTGCCAGCAGTGCAGGCCCTAACACTGAAGCTTTCTTT.

This clone has just a few counts. The CDR3 bases are TGTGCCAGCAGTCCAAAGTGGCGGGAGGGAGATACGCAGTATTTT. This sequence encodes CASSPKWREGDTQYF. The gene calls are TRBV7-9 and TRBJ2-3; 9 positions match TRBD2. Germline V gene data show CDR1 as SEHNR and CDR2 as FQNEAQ (reference sequence). This CDR3 has 15 residues. V lost 6 bases to trimming and J lost 5 bases; unmatched junction nucleotides: 9.

This sequence joins TRBV27 and TRBJ2-7; TRBD1 matches 11 bases. The CDR3 loop spans 15 amino acids. Germline V lookup: CDR1 MNHEY, CDR2 SMNVEV (reference sequence). Losses at the gene ends were 5 bases for V and 4 bases for J; bases not matched to a gene: 7. The CDR3 DNA sequence: TGTGCCAGCAGTCCCCGGGACAGGGGGGCTTACGAGCAGTACTTC. Its translation: CASSPRDRGAYEQYF.